This T cell receptor beta chain was recorded in a study of cytomegalovirus exposure and HLA in healthy donors. The PCR contained 60 Vbeta and 13 Jbeta primers. Profiled with immunoSEQ multiplex PCR; TCRdb holds only in-frame clones, not every one. Of 150,000 to 200,000 clones in the sample, about 77% were seen once. This CDR3 has 14 residues. V was cut by 8 bases and J by 3 bases, with 17 bases left in between. Per germline, CDR1 ENHRY and CDR2 SYGVKD. The chain has TRBV10-3 and TRBJ2-7, with TRBD1 as a possible D gene (5 bases). The TCR sequence derives from a male donor in good health and CMV-seropositive. Input material: PBMCs. CDR3 nucleotide sequence: TGTGCCATCGCCTTCGGGCAGGGTGACTACGAGCAGTACTTC. Encoded protein: CAIAFGQGDYEQYF.